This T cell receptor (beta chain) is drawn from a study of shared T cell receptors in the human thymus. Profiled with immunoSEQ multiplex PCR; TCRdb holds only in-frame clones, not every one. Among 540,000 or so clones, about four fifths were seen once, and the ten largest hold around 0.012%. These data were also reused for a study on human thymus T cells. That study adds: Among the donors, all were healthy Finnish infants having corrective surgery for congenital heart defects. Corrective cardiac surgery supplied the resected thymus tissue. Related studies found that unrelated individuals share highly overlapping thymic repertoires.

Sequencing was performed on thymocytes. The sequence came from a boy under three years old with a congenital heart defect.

CDR3 sequence reads: CASSFPGWNNEQFF. The CDR3, as DNA: TGTGCCAGCAGTTTCCCCGGGTGGAACAATGAGCAGTTCTTC. V gene TRBV27 combines with J gene TRBJ2-1, with D uncertain. V was shortened by 3 bases and J by 5 bases, with 11 bases between the two germline ends. The CDR3 loop spans 14 amino acids. In germline, CDR1 is MNHEY, CDR2 SMNVEV (reference sequence).